Sequencing of this T cell receptor beta chain was carried out in a study of blood T cells in healthy people across ages. Germline lookup yields CDR1 DFQATT and CDR2 SNEGSKA (reference sequence). J was trimmed by 2 bases and V by 6 bases; bases with no gene match: 6. The CDR3 totals 13 residues. Through a sample-barcoded 5' primer and a J-beta primer mix, a second PCR was run for roughly 6 to 11 cycles. In TCRdb, the 5' RACE reads were re-called with MiXCR into one record per CDR3 protein. The table lists around 620,000 distinct CDR3 sequences, 25% to 30% of them singletons. This receptor was identified in a woman between 70 and 85 years old in good health. The specimen sequenced was blood. This chain uses TRBV20-1 with TRBJ1-1; 7 bases are shared with TRBD1. CDR3 protein: CSASDRVNTEAFF. CDR3 DNA sequence: TGCAGTGCCTCTGACAGGGTAAACACTGAAGCTTTCTTT.